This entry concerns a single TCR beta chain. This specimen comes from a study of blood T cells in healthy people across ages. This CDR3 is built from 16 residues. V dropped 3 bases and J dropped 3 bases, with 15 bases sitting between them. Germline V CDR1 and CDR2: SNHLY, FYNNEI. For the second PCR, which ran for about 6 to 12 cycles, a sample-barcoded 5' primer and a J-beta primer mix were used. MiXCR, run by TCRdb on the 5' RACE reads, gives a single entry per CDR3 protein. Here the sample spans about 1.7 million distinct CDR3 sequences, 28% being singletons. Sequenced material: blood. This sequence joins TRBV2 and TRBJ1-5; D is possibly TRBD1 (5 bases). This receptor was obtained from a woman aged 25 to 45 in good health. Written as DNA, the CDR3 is TGTGCCAGCAGTGAGGGGCCATACAACCTCAATCAGCCCCAGCATTTT. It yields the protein CASSEGPYNLNQPQHF.